What follows are 8 T cell receptor beta chains derived from one specimen sequenced in a study of beta chain features in type 1 diabetes. The investigators reverse transcribed all of the isolated RNA, so they sequenced expressed TCRB transcripts. TCRdb's table, derived via immunoSEQ multiplex PCR, lists solely in-frame clones and lacks some. The data show 110,000 to 150,000 clones, with about 9.7% seen just once and about 0.6% held by the top ten. The sample was central memory CD4+ T cells from blood. The receptors here all came from a woman aged 40 to 50 in good health.

This sequence joins TRBV7-6 and TRBJ1-1; 8 nucleotides agree with TRBD1. The germline V gene encodes CDR1 SGHVS and CDR2 FNYEAQ. Trimming took 5 bases from V and 5 from J; bases not matched to a gene: 4. The CDR3 loop spans 13 amino acids. The CDR3 loop reads CASSRQGATEAFF. CDR3 DNA: TGTGCCAGCAGCCGTCAGGGGGCAACTGAAGCTTTCTTT.

This clone has at least ten counts. V is TRBV6-4 and J is TRBJ2-3; a possible D gene is TRBD2 (7 bases). The germline gives CDR1 MRHNA, CDR2 SNTAGT. Between the trimmed V and J ends, which lost 0 bases and 3 bases, there was a span of 13 bases. The CDR3 runs to 16 residues. CDR3 coding DNA: TGTGCCAGCAGTGACTCATGGGGGGGGGCTACAGATACGCAGTATTTT. This gives the protein CASSDSWGGATDTQYF.

V usage is TRBV11-2 and J usage is TRBJ1-3, with 7 bases identical to TRBD1. From germline, CDR1 is SGHAT and CDR2 FQNNGV. The CDR3 extends over 15 amino acids. V shed 5 bases, J shed 5 bases, and the junction held 9 bases outside the gene matches. The CDR3 here is CASSPPGQRRNTIYF. CDR3 bases: TGTGCCAGCAGCCCCCCGGGACAGAGGCGAAACACCATATATTTT.

The J gene is TRBJ1-2, the V gene TRBV5-1; possible D gene TRBD1, 6 bases. V dropped 4 bases and J dropped 2 bases, with 12 bases sitting between them. Germline assignment: CDR1 SGHRS and CDR2 YFSETQ. The CDR3 length is 14 residues. CDR3 coding DNA: TGCGCCAGCAGCACCGGACAGAGAAACTATGGCTACACCTTC. Amino acid sequence: CASSTGQRNYGYTF.

This clone was recorded a few times. V is TRBV10-3 and J is TRBJ2-3; 7 nucleotides align to TRBD2. The CDR3 totals 15 residues. Germline V CDR1 and CDR2: ENHRY, SYGVKD. V lost 8 bases, J lost 0 bases, and 8 bases stayed unmatched. Here the CDR3 DNA reads TGTGCCATCGGGGTAGCGGGTCTTAGCACAGATACGCAGTATTTT. It specifies CAIGVAGLSTDTQYF.

This clone was seen more than once but under ten times. The rearrangement uses TRBV4-3 and TRBJ2-2, with TRBD2 as a possible D gene (7 bases). The CDR3 length is 15 residues. Trimming shortened V by 4 bases and J by 0 bases, and 9 bases separated the two germline ends. Germline CDR1 reads LGHNA; CDR2 reads YSLEER. CDR3 in amino acids: CASSRGGANTGELFF. The CDR3 region has the DNA TGCGCCAGCAGCCGAGGGGGGGCGAACACCGGGGAGCTGTTTTTT.

The chain uses TRBV2 and TRBJ1-6, with a possible D match to TRBD1 (5 bases). V was trimmed by 6 bases and J by 3 bases, leaving 12 bases between them. Germline loops: CDR1 SNHLY, CDR2 FYNNEI. This CDR3 comprises 15 residues. This chain's CDR3 is CASRQQGNYNSPLHF. The CDR3, as DNA: TGTGCCAGCAGGCAGCAGGGAAACTATAATTCACCCCTCCACTTT. The whole variable domain, remainder taken from reference TRBV2 and TRBJ1-6, is EPEVTQTPSHQVTQMGQEVILRCVPISNHLYFYWYRQILGQKVEFLVSFYNNEISEKSEIFDDQFSVERPDGSNFTLKIRSTKLEDSAMYFCASRQQGNYNSPLHFGNGTRLTVT.

This rearrangement joins TRBV6-1 to TRBJ1-1, with D possibly being TRBD1 (6 bases). The V gene's germline CDR1 is MNHNS and CDR2 SASEGT. CDR3 length: 13 amino acids. The V end lost 7 bases, the J end lost 0 bases, and 9 bases lay between the germline ends. CDR3 in DNA: TGTGCCAGCACAGACAGGATGAACACTGAAGCTTTCTTT. Its protein product is CASTDRMNTEAFF.